This TCR beta chain is from a study of blood T cell repertoires in COVID-19 (dated by TCRdb to 2018 to 2021). Concerning the study at large: Collaborator samples came from the United States, Italy and Spain and covered acute and convalescent phases of COVID-19. Subjects who had been exposed to COVID-19, were actively infected with it, or had recovered from it provided the deeply sampled blood TCRbeta repertoires that made up the dataset. The repertoires were released in a freely available public database intended as a resource for research on the immune response to SARS-CoV-2. Where available, HLA class I and class II types were obtained from metadata supplied by the sample provider rather than from assay-based typing. Nearly every sample came with metadata listing a de-identified subject ID, COVID-19 status, age in years and sex. The material from the prospective study consisted of cDNA or gDNA derived from T cells, B-cell-depleted T cells, or PBMCs. The samples were drawn from two sources: the first 160 participants of the ongoing ImmuneRACE study, and approximately 1,300 subjects contributed by 6 global collaborators. Overall results and qualifications from the work: The amount of clinical and demographic metadata varied by source and participant and was provided uncurated.

Of note for this clone: What this receptor recognizes is not known. No base quality information exists; no much larger clone differs at one position.

The germline V gene (reference sequence) gives CDR1 as SGHNT and CDR2 as YYREEE. V sheds 0 bases and J sheds 3 bases, leaving 10 bases between their ends. There are 15 amino acids in the CDR3, from cysteine to phenylalanine inclusive. Only the CDR3 DNA is retained, 45 bases long and in frame from the first base. The immunoSEQ Assay, a bias-controlled multiplex PCR, was used to amplify TCRbeta CDR3 regions from genomic DNA. Concerning the study's data processing: Within the assay, amplification of reference gene primers was used to estimate how many nucleated cells each sample contained. Sequence reads were collapsed and filtered to measure the absolute abundance of every unique TCRbeta CDR3 rearrangement. For each sample, productive Simpson clonality was calculated as the square root of Simpson's diversity index across productive rearrangements. The source is immuneACCESS, and TCRdb retained only in-frame sequences with V and J called. Part of the clones is not carried over; for the studies checked, unresolved V genes explain less than half of this, and the remainder is unexplained. V, J and clone size are those of that table, while D and trimming were read from the DNA. In this sample the table shows around 84,000 clones, around 81% of which occur a single time. The ten largest clonotypes hold 18% of the sample.

Collaborating institutions collected whole blood in K2EDTA tubes following their own protocols. For TCRbeta analysis, collaborators shipped samples in one of three forms: frozen whole blood, isolated PBMCs, or DNA extracted from either of those sample types. Sequences were obtained from peripheral blood. This TCR was sampled from a man older than 75 with active or convalescent COVID-19. The sequence joins TRBV5-4 to TRBJ1-3; TRBD1 is possibly the D segment (5 matching bases). The nucleotide sequence is TGTGCCAGCAGCTTGGCCCCAGGGTTTGGAAACACCATATATTTT. Its coded protein is CASSLAPGFGNTIYF.